What follows are 24 T cell receptor beta chains derived from one specimen sequenced in a study of T cell repertoires in cytomegalovirus infection. No antigen is known for these receptors. MiXCR, run by TCRdb on the reads, gives a single entry per CDR3 protein. The table includes about a million distinct CDR3 sequences, 30% to 40% detected once. The sequences come from cultured CD8+ T cells from PBMCs, collected from culture after CMV antigen stimulation. These receptors came from a human donor in good health (CMV status not recorded). Some clones in this sample may be carry-over from other donors' samples.

The V gene is TRBV6-6, the J gene TRBJ1-2; D gene uncertain. Trimming left V 6 bases short and J 4 bases short, with 12 bases between. Germline V lookup: CDR1 MNHNY, CDR2 SVGAGI (reference sequence). This CDR3 is built from 13 residues. The CDR3 here is CASRHGVVYGYTF. CDR3 DNA sequence: TGTGCCAGCAGGCACGGGGTGGTCTATGGCTACACCTTC.

The chain employs TRBV4-2 and TRBJ1-2; D is perhaps TRBD1 (5 bases). V lost 5 bases to trimming and J lost 7 bases, with 23 bases between them. CDR1 and CDR2 from the germline V gene are LGHNA and YNFKEQ. This CDR3 has 16 amino acids. The DNA of the CDR3 is TGTGCCAGCAGCAAACTCACTGCCAGGGAGGGGTTTGGCTACACCTTC. It yields the protein CASSKLTAREGFGYTF.

The chain joins TRBV28 to TRBJ1-2; tentatively, D is TRBD1 (6 bases). CDR3 length: 15 amino acids. The germline CDR1 and CDR2 sequences are MDHEN and SYDVKM. V lost 6 bases and J lost 4, with 18 bases in between. CDR3 amino acids: CASSQSPTGSYGYTF. Written as DNA, the CDR3 is TGTGCCAGCAGCCAAAGCCCAACAGGGAGCTATGGCTACACCTTC.

This clonotype was seen a few times. Compared with germline, one end of the junction differs, possibly owing to a read error. This chain connects TRBV7-9 to TRBJ2-1; TRBD2 is a possible D gene (7 bases). This CDR3 spans 15 amino acids. Germline CDR1 and CDR2: SEHNR and FQNEAQ (reference sequence). The CDR3 DNA reads as TGTGCCAGCACCTTAGAGGGGGGGGGATACAATGAGCAGTTCTTC. Translating gives CASTLEGGGYNEQFF.

The chain employs TRBV12-3 or TRBV12-4 and TRBJ1-5; TRBD1 matches at 7 bases. J lost 2 bases, V lost 5 bases, and 9 bases had no gene match. CDR3 length: 16 amino acids. In DNA form, the CDR3 reads TGTGCCAGCAGTCCCTCATGGCAGGGGGGCAATCAGCCCCAGCATTTT. This encodes CASSPSWQGGNQPQHF.

In this sample, this clonotype turned up a few times. The rearrangement joins TRBV6-2 or TRBV6-3 to TRBJ2-1; 11 bases are shared with TRBD2. The V gene end was trimmed by 5 bases and the J gene end by 2 bases; junction bases not matched to a gene: 2. This CDR3 contains 15 residues. Germline V gene lookup returns CDR1 MNHEY and CDR2 SVGEGT. This chain's CDR3 is CASSKLAGAYNEQFF. In DNA form, the CDR3 reads TGTGCCAGCAGTAAACTAGCGGGGGCCTACAATGAGCAGTTCTTC.

This clonotype occurred many times. The chain is built from TRBV7-6 and TRBJ1-1; perhaps TRBD1 as D (5 bases). Germline V gives CDR1 SGHVS, CDR2 FNYEAQ. This CDR3 spans 14 amino acids. Trimming stripped 4 bases from V and 10 bases from J, with 19 bases between. Here the CDR3 reads CASSSGRGRVGAFF. For the CDR3, the DNA is TGTGCCAGCAGCTCAGGGAGAGGTCGGGTAGGAGCTTTCTTT.

V is TRBV7-9 and J is TRBJ2-1; 7 bases match TRBD1. CDR1 is SEHNR, CDR2 FQNEAQ, per germline (reference sequence). J gave up 5 bases and V 4 bases, and 11 bases lay outside the gene matches. The CDR3 length is 16 residues. This CDR3 is CASSSPRTGEHNEQFF. CDR3 coding DNA: TGTGCCAGCAGCTCGCCCCGCACAGGGGAACACAATGAGCAGTTCTTC. Full variable domain (rest looked up from reference TRBV7-9 and TRBJ2-1): DTGVSQNPRHKITKRGQNVTFRCDPISEHNRLYWYRQTLGQGPEFLTYFQNEAQLEKSRLLSDRFSAERPKGSFSTLEIQRTEQGDSAMYLCASSSPRTGEHNEQFFGPGTRLTVL.

V gene TRBV6-5 combines with J gene TRBJ1-1; D is uncertain. V gave up 2 bases and J gave up 4 bases, with 11 bases separating them. This CDR3 is 14 amino acids long. Germline V gives CDR1 MNHEY, CDR2 SVGAGI. CDR3 bases: TGTGCCAGCAGTTACGGAGGGTGGGGCACTGAAGCTTTCTTT. It encodes CASSYGGWGTEAFF.

This clonotype has a handful of counts. The chain couples TRBV12-3 or TRBV12-4 to TRBJ1-1, with 7 bases identical to TRBD1. J lost 6 bases, V lost 2 bases, and 6 bases had no gene match. CDR3 length: 14 amino acids. The CDR3 sequence is CASSLHRGIPEAFF. The CDR3 DNA sequence: TGTGCCAGCAGTTTACACAGGGGCATCCCTGAAGCTTTCTTT.

The genes are TRBV3-1 and TRBJ1-1; D is uncertain. Germline V gene lookup returns CDR1 LGHDT and CDR2 YNNKEL (reference sequence). The CDR3 consists of 11 residues. Trimming took off 1 base at V and 11 bases at J, with 8 bases between the two ends. The CDR3 DNA is TGTGCCAGCAGCCAAGGTGCGGGGGCTTTCTTT. Translating gives CASSQGAGAFF.

The CDR3 DNA is TGTGCCACCAGCAGAGAGGGACTAGCGGTCCAAGAGACCCAGTACTTC. Translating gives CATSREGLAVQETQYF. The V and J genes are TRBV15 and TRBJ2-5; 11 nucleotides agree with TRBD2. The germline V gene has CDR1 LNHNV and CDR2 YYDKDF (reference sequence). With 0 bases clipped from V and 1 base from J, the junction kept 1 base outside the gene matches. This CDR3 has 16 residues.

This clonotype was seen a single time. V gene TRBV20-1 combines with J gene TRBJ2-7, with 10 bases aligning to TRBD1. J gave up 4 bases and V 5 bases, and 14 bases lay outside the gene matches. In germline, CDR1 is DFQATT, CDR2 SNEGSKA (reference sequence). The CDR3 consists of 16 residues. The CDR3 DNA reads TGCAGTGCTGCTGACTTCCGGGACAGGGGTGGATACGAGCAGTACTTC. It codes for CSAADFRDRGGYEQYF.

The V gene is TRBV4-3, the J gene TRBJ2-6, with D maybe TRBD1 (6 bases). V shed 1 base and J shed 0 bases, with 7 bases lying between them. This CDR3 has 16 amino acids. Germline-derived CDR1 and CDR2 are LGHNA and YSLEER. The CDR3 bases are TGCGCCAGCAGCCAAGGGACAGACTCTGGGGCCAACGTCCTGACTTTC. Amino acids: CASSQGTDSGANVLTF.

This sequence joins TRBV4-3 and TRBJ2-3; D not certain. Germline CDR1 and CDR2: LGHNA and YSLEER. The CDR3 has 13 residues. Between the trimmed V and J ends, which lost 4 bases and 5 bases, there was a span of 10 bases. The CDR3 DNA reads TGCGCCAGCAGCCGTGATGGTGGAGATACGCAGTATTTT. It specifies CASSRDGGDTQYF.

V is TRBV7-9 and J is TRBJ2-7; 8 positions match TRBD1. The germline V gene has CDR1 SEHNR and CDR2 FQNEAQ (reference sequence). This CDR3 spans 16 amino acids. Trimming at V came to 4 bases and at J to 0 bases, leaving 8 bases not matched to a gene. The CDR3 reads CASSSQGALSSYEQYF. The CDR3 nucleotides are TGTGCCAGCAGCTCTCAGGGGGCCCTTAGCTCCTACGAGCAGTACTTC.

This clonotype has ten or more counts. CDR3 region: CASSLSPKGTATYEQYF. CDR3 in DNA: TGTGCCAGCAGCCTTTCCCCGAAAGGTACAGCCACCTACGAGCAGTACTTC. The chain couples TRBV7-6 to TRBJ2-7; no clear D gene. This CDR3 has 17 residues. Germline lookup yields CDR1 SGHVS and CDR2 FNYEAQ. V shed 5 bases and J shed 2 bases, with 22 bases lying between them.

The gene calls are TRBV12-3 or TRBV12-4 and TRBJ1-4, with D possibly being TRBD1 (6 bases). The CDR3 has 15 residues. V shed 6 bases and J shed 5 bases, with 16 bases lying between them. CDR3 bases: TGTGCCAGCAGCCCGTCAGGGGCTAGCAATGAAAAACTGTTTTTT. Amino acid sequence: CASSPSGASNEKLFF.

This clonotype appeared a few times. The chain carries TRBV27 and TRBJ1-2, with TRBD1 identical over 8 bases. This CDR3 has 15 amino acids. CDR1 MNHEY and CDR2 SMNVEV come from the germline V gene (reference sequence). Germline trimming cut 4 bases from V and 3 bases from J; bases unmatched to any gene: 7. DNA for the CDR3: TGTGCCAGCAGTTCCGGGACAGGAGTCTACTATGGCTACACCTTC. It yields the protein CASSSGTGVYYGYTF.

This clonotype appeared many times. This chain uses TRBV27 with TRBJ2-2, with 7 positions matching TRBD1. The CDR3 is made up of 13 amino acids. Trimming cost V 6 bases and J 6 bases; bases outside gene matches: 4. CDR1 and CDR2 (germline): MNHEY, SMNVEV (reference sequence). The CDR3 nucleotides read TGTGCCAGCAGCTCGGGACAGCCCGGGGAGCTGTTTTTT. Protein sequence: CASSSGQPGELFF.

Only a few counts were recorded for this clonotype. This chain connects TRBV4-1 to TRBJ2-5; 7 bases align to TRBD1. Trimming took 1 base from V and 5 from J; bases not matched to a gene: 4. The CDR3 consists of 14 residues. Germline values: CDR1 MGHRA, CDR2 YSYEKL. The chain's CDR3 is CASSQATGTETQYF. The CDR3 DNA follows: TGCGCCAGCAGCCAAGCGACAGGGACGGAGACCCAGTACTTC.

This clonotype was observed at least ten times. This chain links TRBV28 with TRBJ1-1; TRBD1 matches at 7 bases. The CDR3 has 12 residues. V lost 5 bases to trimming and J lost 7 bases; unmatched junction nucleotides: 4. In germline, CDR1 is MDHEN, CDR2 SYDVKM. CDR3 in DNA: TGTGCCAGCAGTCACAGGGGTGGTGAAGCTTTCTTT. It translates to CASSHRGGEAFF.

V usage is TRBV5-8 and J usage is TRBJ2-1; 10 bases map to TRBD2. This CDR3 has 18 residues. CDR1 SGHTS and CDR2 YDEGEE come from the germline V gene. The V segment lost 0 bases and the J segment 2 bases; nucleotides outside the gene matches: 8. The CDR3 sequence: CASSLGGLAGVAYNEQFF. DNA of the CDR3: TGTGCCAGCAGCTTGGGGGGTCTAGCGGGGGTGGCCTACAATGAGCAGTTCTTC.

V usage is TRBV15 and J usage is TRBJ1-1; D not resolved. V lost 5 bases and J 4 bases, leaving 17 bases between the germline ends. Germline assignment: CDR1 LNHNV and CDR2 YYDKDF (reference sequence). The CDR3 loop spans 15 amino acids. The CDR3 protein is CATSPYRATGTEAFF. In DNA, the CDR3 is TGTGCCACCAGCCCGTACCGAGCCACCGGCACTGAAGCTTTCTTT.